This TCR beta chain was retrieved from a study of shared clonotypes between healthy human individuals (dated by TCRdb to 2019 to 2021). Describing the broader study: Three men and a couple of women, aged 18 to 49 years, made up the cohort. Between about 0.94 and 8.9 billion PBMCs per donor were obtained by leukapheresis. Blood TCR repertoires of five healthy adults were deeply sequenced to estimate repertoire size and the extent of clonotype sharing between individuals. Different laboratories and diverse techniques were used to prepare libraries and sequence TCR repertoires, to increase sequencing depth and limit assay-specific biases. For each donor, three plates each were used for CD4 naive and CD4 memory, two plates were used for CD8 naive, and one plate was used for CD8 memory.

V loses 4 bases, J loses 5 bases, and the germline ends lie 11 bases apart. The CDR3 starts with the cysteine, ends with the phenylalanine, and has 14 residues. The DNA shown is the 42-base CDR3, in frame from base 1. CDR1 and CDR2 are drawn from the germline V gene: MDHEN, SYDVKM. Using the deep immunoSEQ assay, multiplex PCR amplified TCR CDR3 regions from genomic DNA. For each cell subset, the extracted genomic DNA was distributed evenly across all wells of several immunoSEQ 96-well plates, and each plate served as one replicate. Each replicate PCR for sorted subsets received approximately 200 ng genomic DNA, equal to about 30,000 T cell genomes. Purified libraries were quantified with a Qubit 3.0 fluorometer, sized on a Bioanalyzer 2100, and re-quantified with the KAPA Library Quantification kit. A separate single-read 150-cycle Illumina NextSeq 550 flow cell was used to sequence each immunoSEQ 96-well plate. The original pipeline was this. Because the immunoSEQ output held only junctional sequences and lacked quality scores, the filtering could not match the filtering applied to full-length reads. To assign V/J genes and CDR3, sequences were annotated using PyIR, a Python wrapper for IgBLAST v1.9, with IMGT germline references. Reads with weak V/J assignments (E-value above 1e-6), missing CDR3, stop codons, out-of-frame junctions, or ambiguous translated residues were removed. V3J clonotypes were defined as sequences sharing the same inferred V gene, J gene, and CDR3 amino acid sequence. Percentage overlap between repertoires was calculated by dividing the number of shared unique clonotypes by the size of the smaller repertoire. Richness of each repertoire was evaluated using RTK rarefaction, the Chao1 estimator, and Recon v2.1 estimates of unobserved clonotypes. For all TCRbeta clonotypes obtained by the gDNA method from a few donors, generation probabilities were computed with OLGA. What TCRdb holds here is the immuneACCESS table cut down to in-frame rearrangements. Part of the clones is not present; checked against another copy, under half of the missing clones reflect an unresolved V gene, and the others are unexplained. The V and J calls and clone size come from that table; D and trimming were worked out from the DNA. This sample comprises about 1 million clones, roughly 70% of them detected only once. The ten largest clonotypes hold approximately 1.5% of the sample.

What the study reported, not specific to this receptor: Incomplete sequencing was indicated by rarefaction of sorted-subset datasets, despite the large sequencing depth. Pairwise subsampling led to the expectation that sequencing depth would affect the degree of clonotype sharing among donors. Sampling was restricted to blood, and TCR repertoires in tissues likely differ from the TCR repertoires found in blood. Because the study included only a small number of donors, the genetic and exposure-history diversity represented was limited. When four donors were compared, the shared fraction of clonotypes was 5% to 6.5% for naive CD4, about 4% for naive CD8, more than 2% for memory CD4, and roughly 0.43% for memory CD8. Clonotypes shared by all four sorted-subset donors showed higher generation probabilities than non-shared clonotypes. Larger estimated clonotype richness was generally found for naive subsets than for memory subsets.

The donors were healthy, HIV-negative adults who had no recently reported acute infections or vaccinations. All donors were Caucasian adults living in Nashville, Tennessee, USA. Magnetic negative selection was used to enrich CD4+ T cells, after which naive cells were positively selected on CD45RA and the negative fraction became the memory subset. Blood was obtained by leukapheresis, after which PBMCs were separated by Ficoll-Histopaque density gradient centrifugation and cryopreserved in liquid nitrogen vapor phase. Analytical flow cytometry was used to check the purity and quantity of each magnetically sorted T cell population. Genomic DNA was isolated from every sorted fraction and measured by UV absorbance on a Nanodrop 2000c. As to this clone: This clone's antigen is unknown. The input lacks base qualities; no much larger clone sits a single base away.

Sample: memory CD4+ T cells sorted from blood. Taken with the paper, the label for cell subset or site translates to: CD45RA-negative fraction. The receptor was derived from a man younger than 30 in good health. The sequence links TRBV28 to TRBJ1-4; a confident D gene designation cannot be given. The DNA sequence follows: TGTGCCAGCAGTTCCCCTAGCGGGAATGAAAAACTGTTTTTT. This codes for CASSSPSGNEKLFF. Reference TRBV28 and TRBJ1-4 proteins supply the regions before and after the CDR3; the full variable domain is: DVKVTQSSRYLVKRTGEKVFLECVQDMDHENMFWYRQDPGLGLRLIYFSYDVKMKEKGDIPEGYSVSREKKERFSLILESASTNQTSMYLCASSSPSGNEKLFFGSGTQLSVL.